This TCR beta chain was documented in a study of OX40 agonist ivuxolimab in advanced cancers. Method: immunoSEQ multiplex PCR; TCRdb's copy keeps in-frame clones and lacks some. The sample lists 150,000 to 190,000 clones, roughly 92% occurring once. This clone was picked up a small number of times. Germline V CDR1 and CDR2: LNHDA, SQIVND (reference sequence). This CDR3 comprises 12 residues. The V segment lost 6 bases and the J segment 7 bases; nucleotides outside the gene matches: 3. The V gene is TRBV19, the J gene TRBJ1-1; 9 nucleotides agree with TRBD1. Sequences were derived from CD4+ or CD8+ T cells sorted from blood, sampled in a trial of the OX40 agonist ivuxolimab. The sequence came from an adult with an advanced solid tumor such as melanoma, head and neck, liver or kidney cancer. This chain's CDR3 is CASRDRGGEAFF. The CDR3 bases are TGTGCCAGTAGGGACAGGGGTGGTGAAGCTTTCTTT.